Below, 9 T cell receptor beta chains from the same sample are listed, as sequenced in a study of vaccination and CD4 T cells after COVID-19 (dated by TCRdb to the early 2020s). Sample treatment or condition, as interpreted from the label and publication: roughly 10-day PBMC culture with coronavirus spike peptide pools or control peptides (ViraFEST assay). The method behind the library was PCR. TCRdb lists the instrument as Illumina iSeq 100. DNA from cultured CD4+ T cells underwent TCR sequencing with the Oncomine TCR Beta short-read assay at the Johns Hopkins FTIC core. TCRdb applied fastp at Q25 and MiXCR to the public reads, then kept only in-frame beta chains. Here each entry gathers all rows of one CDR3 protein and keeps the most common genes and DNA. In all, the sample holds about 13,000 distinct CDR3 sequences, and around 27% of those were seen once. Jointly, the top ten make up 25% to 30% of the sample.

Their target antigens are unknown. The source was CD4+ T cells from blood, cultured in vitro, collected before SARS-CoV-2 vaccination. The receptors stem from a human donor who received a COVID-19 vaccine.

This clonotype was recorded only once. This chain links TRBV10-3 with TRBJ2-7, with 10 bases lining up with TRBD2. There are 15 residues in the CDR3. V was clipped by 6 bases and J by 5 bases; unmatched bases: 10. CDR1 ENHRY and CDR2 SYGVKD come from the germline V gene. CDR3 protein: CAISLAGVTKDEQYF. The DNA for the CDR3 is TGTGCCATCAGCCTAGCGGGGGTCACGAAAGACGAGCAGTACTTC.

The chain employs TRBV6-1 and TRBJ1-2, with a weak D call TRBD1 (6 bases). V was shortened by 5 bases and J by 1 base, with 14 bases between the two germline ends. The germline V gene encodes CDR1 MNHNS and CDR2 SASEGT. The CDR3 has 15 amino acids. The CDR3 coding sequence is TGTGCCAGCAGTCTAGGGGACACCCATAACTATGGCTACACCTTC. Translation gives CASSLGDTHNYGYTF.

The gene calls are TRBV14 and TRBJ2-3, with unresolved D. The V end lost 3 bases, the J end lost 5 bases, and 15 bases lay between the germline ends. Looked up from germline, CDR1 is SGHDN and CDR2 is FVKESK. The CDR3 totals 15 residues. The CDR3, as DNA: TGTGCCAGCAGCCATCAGACCATGTTAGGAGATACGCAGTATTTT. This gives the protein CASSHQTMLGDTQYF.

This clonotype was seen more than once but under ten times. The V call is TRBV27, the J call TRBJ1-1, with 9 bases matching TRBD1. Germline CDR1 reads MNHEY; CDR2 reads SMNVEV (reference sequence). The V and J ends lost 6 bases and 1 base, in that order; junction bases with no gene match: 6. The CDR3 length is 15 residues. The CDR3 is CASRLDRGPNTEAFF. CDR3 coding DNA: TGTGCCAGCAGGCTGGACAGGGGACCGAACACTGAAGCTTTCTTT.

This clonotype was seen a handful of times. Here the CDR3 DNA reads TGTGCCAGTAGTATAGAGGGGACCACCGGGGAGCTGTTTTTT. Protein: CASSIEGTTGELFF. The chain joins TRBV19 to TRBJ2-2, with D possibly being TRBD1 or TRBD2 (5 bases each). The germline gives CDR1 LNHDA, CDR2 SQIVND (reference sequence). The CDR3 sequence is 14 residues long. The V end was cut by 0 bases, the J end by 4 bases, with 6 bases between.

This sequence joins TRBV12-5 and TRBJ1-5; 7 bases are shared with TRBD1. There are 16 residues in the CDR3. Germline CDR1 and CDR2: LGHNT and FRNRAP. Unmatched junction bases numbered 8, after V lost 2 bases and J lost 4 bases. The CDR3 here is CASGLMTGLRNQPQHF. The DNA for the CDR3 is TGTGCTAGTGGTTTGATGACAGGGCTTCGGAATCAGCCCCAGCATTTT.

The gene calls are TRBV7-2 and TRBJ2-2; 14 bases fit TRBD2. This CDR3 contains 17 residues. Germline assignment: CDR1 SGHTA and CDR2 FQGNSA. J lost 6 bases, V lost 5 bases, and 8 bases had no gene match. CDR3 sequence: CASSRDGTSGGAGELFF. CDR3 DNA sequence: TGTGCCAGCAGCCGAGACGGGACTAGCGGGGGCGCCGGGGAGCTGTTTTTT.

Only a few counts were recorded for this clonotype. CDR3 in DNA: TGTGCCAGCAGCCCCACGGGAAGCGGCTCCTACGAGCAGTACTTC. Its protein is CASSPTGSGSYEQYF. This rearrangement joins TRBV6-1 to TRBJ2-7, with D maybe TRBD2 (5 bases). V dropped 6 bases and J dropped 0 bases, with 15 bases sitting between them. Germline V gene sequence: CDR1 MNHNS, CDR2 SASEGT. The CDR3 extends over 15 amino acids.

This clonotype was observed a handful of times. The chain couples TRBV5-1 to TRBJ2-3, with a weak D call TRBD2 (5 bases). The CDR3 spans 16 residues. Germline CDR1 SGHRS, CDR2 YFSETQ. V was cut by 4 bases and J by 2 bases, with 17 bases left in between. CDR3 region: CASSRYRGESTDTQYF. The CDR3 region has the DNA TGCGCCAGCAGCCGCTACCGGGGAGAATCCACAGATACGCAGTATTTT.